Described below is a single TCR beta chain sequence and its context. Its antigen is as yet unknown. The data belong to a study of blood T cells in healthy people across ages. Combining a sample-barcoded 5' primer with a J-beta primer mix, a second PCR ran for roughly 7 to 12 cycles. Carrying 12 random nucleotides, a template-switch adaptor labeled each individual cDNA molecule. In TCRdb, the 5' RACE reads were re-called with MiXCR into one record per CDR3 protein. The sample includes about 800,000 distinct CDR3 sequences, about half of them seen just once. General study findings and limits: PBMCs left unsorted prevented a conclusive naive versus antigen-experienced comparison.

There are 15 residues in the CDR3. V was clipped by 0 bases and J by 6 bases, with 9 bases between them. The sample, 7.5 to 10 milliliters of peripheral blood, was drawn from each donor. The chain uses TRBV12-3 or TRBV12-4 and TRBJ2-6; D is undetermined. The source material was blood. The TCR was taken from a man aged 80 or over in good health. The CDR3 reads CASSLARRAANVLTF. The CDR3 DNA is TGTGCCAGCAGTTTAGCCAGGCGAGCGGCCAACGTCCTGACTTTC.